The TCR beta chain under discussion was sequenced for a study of blood T cell repertoires in COVID-19. As for the study in general: Samples representing acute and convalescent COVID-19 were sourced from the United States, Italy and Spain. T cells, B-cell-depleted T cells, or PBMCs provided the cDNA or gDNA that served as material.

Sequenced by immunoSEQ multiplex PCR; TCRdb stores in-frame clones only, minus some. The sample lists approximately 170,000 clones, 70% to 90% occurring once. This clone appeared a single time. This TCR came from a man aged 50 to 59 with active or convalescent COVID-19. Sequenced: peripheral blood.

The CDR3 loop is CASSLHRDSGNTIYF. CDR3 DNA sequence: TGTGCCAGCAGCCTTCACCGGGACAGCGGAAACACCATATATTTT. The chain uses TRBV3-1 (or the pseudogene TRBV3-2) and TRBJ1-3, with 7 positions matching TRBD1. The CDR3 is made up of 15 amino acids. With 4 bases clipped from V and 4 bases from J, the junction kept 7 bases outside the gene matches. Germline V CDR1 and CDR2: LGHDT, YNNKEL (reference sequence).